This T cell receptor (beta chain) was observed in a study of T cell responses to AZD1222 COVID-19 vaccine. Whole-study context: Analyses pooled second doses at about 4 or about 12 weeks.

Study-wide findings and caveats: White British donors predominated, females outnumbered males, and clonal diversity was possibly underestimated. Variant regions that are unmutated are reportedly the target of nearly half of spike-specific TCRs.

As regards this clone: Its specificity is not known.

The CDR3 extends over 13 amino acids. Germline CDR1 and CDR2: MNHNS and SASEGT. V was clipped by 2 bases and J by 7 bases, with 12 bases between them. Libraries were prepared by immunoSEQ multiplex PCR; TCRdb keeps only in-frame clonotypes and omits some of them. Counted here are approximately 100,000 clones, about nine tenths occurring once; the ten biggest clones make up 1% to 1.5%. This sample comprised peripheral blood, obtained on day 0 of AZD1222 vaccination. This receptor was identified in an adult in good health. This rearrangement joins TRBV6-1 to TRBJ2-7; D is unresolved. The CDR3 spells CASSEYGPLEQYF. The CDR3 DNA reads as TGTGCCAGCAGTGAATACGGGCCCCTTGAGCAGTACTTC.